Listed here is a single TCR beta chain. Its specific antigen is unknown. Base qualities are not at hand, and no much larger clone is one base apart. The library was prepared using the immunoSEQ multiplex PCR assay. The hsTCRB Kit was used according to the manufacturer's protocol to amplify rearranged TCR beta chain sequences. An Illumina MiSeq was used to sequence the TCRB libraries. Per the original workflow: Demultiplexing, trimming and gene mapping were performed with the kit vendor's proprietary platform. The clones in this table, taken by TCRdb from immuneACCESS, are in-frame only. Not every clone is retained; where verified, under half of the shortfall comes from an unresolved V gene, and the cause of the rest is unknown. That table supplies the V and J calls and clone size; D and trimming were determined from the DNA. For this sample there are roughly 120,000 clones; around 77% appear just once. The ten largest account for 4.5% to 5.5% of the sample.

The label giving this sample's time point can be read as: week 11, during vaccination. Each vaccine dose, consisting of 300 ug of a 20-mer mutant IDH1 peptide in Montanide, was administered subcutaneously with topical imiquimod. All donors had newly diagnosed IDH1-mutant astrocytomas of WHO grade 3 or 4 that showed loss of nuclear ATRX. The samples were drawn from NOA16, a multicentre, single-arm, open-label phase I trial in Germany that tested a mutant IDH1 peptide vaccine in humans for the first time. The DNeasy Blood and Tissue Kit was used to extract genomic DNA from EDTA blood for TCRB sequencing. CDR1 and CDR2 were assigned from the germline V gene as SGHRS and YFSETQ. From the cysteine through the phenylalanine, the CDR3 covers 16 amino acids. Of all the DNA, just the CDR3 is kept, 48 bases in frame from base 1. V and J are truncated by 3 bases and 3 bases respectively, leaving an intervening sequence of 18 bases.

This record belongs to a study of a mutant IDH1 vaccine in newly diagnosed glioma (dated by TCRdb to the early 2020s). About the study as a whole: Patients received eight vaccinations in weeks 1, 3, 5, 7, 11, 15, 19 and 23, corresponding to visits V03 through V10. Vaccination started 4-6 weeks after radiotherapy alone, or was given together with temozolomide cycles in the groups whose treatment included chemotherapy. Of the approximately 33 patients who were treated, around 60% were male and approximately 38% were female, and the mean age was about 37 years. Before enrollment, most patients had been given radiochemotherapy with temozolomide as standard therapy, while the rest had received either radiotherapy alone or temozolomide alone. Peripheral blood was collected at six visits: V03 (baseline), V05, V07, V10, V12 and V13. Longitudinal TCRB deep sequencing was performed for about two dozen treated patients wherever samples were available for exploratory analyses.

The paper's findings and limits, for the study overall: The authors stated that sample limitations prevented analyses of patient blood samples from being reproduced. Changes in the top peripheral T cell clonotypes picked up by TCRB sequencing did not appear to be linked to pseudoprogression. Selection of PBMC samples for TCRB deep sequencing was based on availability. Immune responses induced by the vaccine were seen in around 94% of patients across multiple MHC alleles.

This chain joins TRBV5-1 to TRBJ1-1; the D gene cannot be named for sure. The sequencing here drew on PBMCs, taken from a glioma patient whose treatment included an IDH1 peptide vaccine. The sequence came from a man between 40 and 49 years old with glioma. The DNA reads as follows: TGCGCCAGCAGCTGGGAAACACGAAAGAGGGACACTGAAGCTTTCTTT. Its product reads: CASSWETRKRDTEAFF. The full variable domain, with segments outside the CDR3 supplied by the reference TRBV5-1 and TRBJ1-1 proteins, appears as KAGVTQTPRYLIKTRGQQVTLSCSPISGHRSVSWYQQTPGQGLQFLFEYFSETQRNKGNFPGRFSGRQFSNSRSEMNVSTLELGDSALYLCASSWETRKRDTEAFFGQGTRLTVV.